The clone carrying this TCR beta chain has just one count. As yet, its antigen is unknown. The sample comes from a study of neoadjuvant anti-PD-1 for oral cavity cancer. Study as a whole: Around day 43, patients without progression received a fourth nivolumab dose before surgery. Study findings and constraints: After neoadjuvant nivolumab, PBMC T cell clonality was significantly higher in non-responders than responders.

The germline V gene encodes CDR1 SGHTA and CDR2 FQGTGA. V gave up 4 bases and J gave up 4 bases; unmatched junction bases: 4. There are 15 residues in the CDR3. Repertoires were generated with immunoSEQ multiplex PCR, while TCRdb's copy carries only in-frame clones and drops some. The sample includes about 80,000 clones, about 80% of them seen just once. No culture or expansion preceded analysis of these blood cells. The receptor was isolated from a person between 35 and 79 years old with oral cavity squamous cell carcinoma. The V gene is TRBV7-3, the J gene TRBJ2-5, with TRBD2 matching 12 bases. The input for sequencing was PBMCs, taken before nivolumab (anti-PD-1) treatment. CDR3 sequence (DNA): TGTGCCAGCAGCTCGGCGGGACTAGCGGGAGAGACCCAGTACTTC. Protein product: CASSSAGLAGETQYF.